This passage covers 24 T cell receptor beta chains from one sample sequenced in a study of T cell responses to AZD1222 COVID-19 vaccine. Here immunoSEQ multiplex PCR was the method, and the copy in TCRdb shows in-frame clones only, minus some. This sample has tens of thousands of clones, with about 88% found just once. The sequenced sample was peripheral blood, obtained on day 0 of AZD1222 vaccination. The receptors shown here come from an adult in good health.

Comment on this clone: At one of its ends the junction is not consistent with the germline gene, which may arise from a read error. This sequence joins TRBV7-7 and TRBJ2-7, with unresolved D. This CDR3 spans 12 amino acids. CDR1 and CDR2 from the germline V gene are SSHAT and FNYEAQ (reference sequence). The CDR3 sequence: CASSLIGWEQYF. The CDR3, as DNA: TGTGCTAGCAGCTTAATTGGGTGGGAGCAGTACTTC.

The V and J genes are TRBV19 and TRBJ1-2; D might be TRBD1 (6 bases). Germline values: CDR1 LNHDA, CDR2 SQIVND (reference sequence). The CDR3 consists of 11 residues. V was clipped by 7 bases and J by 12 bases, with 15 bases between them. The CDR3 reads CASNSGGADTF. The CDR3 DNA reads TGTGCCAGTAATTCCGGGGGGGCGGACACCTTC.

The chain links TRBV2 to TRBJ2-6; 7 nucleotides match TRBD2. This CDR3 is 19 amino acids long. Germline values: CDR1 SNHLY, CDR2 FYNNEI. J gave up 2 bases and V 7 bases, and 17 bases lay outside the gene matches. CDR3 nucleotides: TGTGCCAGCACCACCCTCGACAGTGACCGGGGGGCTGGGGCCAACGTCCTGACTTTC. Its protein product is CASTTLDSDRGAGANVLTF.

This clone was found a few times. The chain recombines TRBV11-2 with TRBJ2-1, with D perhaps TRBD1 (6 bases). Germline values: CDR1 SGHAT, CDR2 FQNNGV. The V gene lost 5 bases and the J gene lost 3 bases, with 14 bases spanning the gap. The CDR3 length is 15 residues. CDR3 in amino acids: CASSKGQFNYNEQFF. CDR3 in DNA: TGTGCCAGCAGCAAAGGACAGTTCAACTACAATGAGCAGTTCTTC.

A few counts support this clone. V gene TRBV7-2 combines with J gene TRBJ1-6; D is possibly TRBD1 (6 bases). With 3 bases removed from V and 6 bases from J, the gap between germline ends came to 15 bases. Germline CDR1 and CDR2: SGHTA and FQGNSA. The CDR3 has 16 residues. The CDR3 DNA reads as TGTGCCAGCAGCTTGCGGGGGCTAGGGGGTAATTCACCCCTCCACTTT. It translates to CASSLRGLGGNSPLHF.

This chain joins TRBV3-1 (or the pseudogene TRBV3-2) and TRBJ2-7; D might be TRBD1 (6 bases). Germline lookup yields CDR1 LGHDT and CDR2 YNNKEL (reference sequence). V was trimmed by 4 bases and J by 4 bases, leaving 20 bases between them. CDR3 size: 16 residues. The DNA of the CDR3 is TGTGCCAGCAGCCGCCAGACATCAGGGGCGCGATACGAGCAGTACTTC. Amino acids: CASSRQTSGARYEQYF.

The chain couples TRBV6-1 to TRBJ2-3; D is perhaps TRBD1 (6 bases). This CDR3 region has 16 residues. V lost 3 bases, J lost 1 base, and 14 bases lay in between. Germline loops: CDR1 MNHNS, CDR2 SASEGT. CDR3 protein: CASSEYRDIRTDTQYF. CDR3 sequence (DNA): TGTGCCAGCAGTGAGTACCGGGACATCCGCACAGATACGCAGTATTTT.

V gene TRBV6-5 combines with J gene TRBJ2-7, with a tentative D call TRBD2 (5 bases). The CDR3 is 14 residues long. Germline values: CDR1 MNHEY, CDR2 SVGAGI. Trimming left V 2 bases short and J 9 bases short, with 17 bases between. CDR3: CASSYRPGSSGQYF. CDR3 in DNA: TGTGCCAGCAGTTACCGGCCGGGATCCTCCGGGCAGTACTTC.

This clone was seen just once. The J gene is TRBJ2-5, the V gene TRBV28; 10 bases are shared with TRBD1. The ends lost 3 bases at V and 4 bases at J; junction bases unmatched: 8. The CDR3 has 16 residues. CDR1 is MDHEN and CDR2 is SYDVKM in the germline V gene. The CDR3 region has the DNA TGTGCCAGCAGTTTGAGGACAGGGGGTTTCCCAGAGACCCAGTACTTC. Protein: CASSLRTGGFPETQYF.

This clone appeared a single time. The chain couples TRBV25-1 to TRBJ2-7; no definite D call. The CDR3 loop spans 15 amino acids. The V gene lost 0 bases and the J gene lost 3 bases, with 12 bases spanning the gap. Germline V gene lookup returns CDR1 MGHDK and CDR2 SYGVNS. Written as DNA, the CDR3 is TGTGCCAGCAGTGAATATGGGCATAATCTCTACGAGCAGTACTTC. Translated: CASSEYGHNLYEQYF.

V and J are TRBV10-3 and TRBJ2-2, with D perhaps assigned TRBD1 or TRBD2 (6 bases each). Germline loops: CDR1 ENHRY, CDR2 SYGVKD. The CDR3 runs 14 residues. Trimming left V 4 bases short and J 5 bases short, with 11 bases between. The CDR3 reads CAISVGGPTGELFF. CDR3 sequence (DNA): TGTGCCATCAGTGTAGGGGGGCCGACCGGGGAGCTGTTTTTT.

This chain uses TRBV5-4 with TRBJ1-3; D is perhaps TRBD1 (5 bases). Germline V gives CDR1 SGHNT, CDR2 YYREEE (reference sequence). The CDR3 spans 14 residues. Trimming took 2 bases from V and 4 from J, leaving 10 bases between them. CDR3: CASSLDSRGNTIYF. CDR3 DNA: TGTGCCAGCAGCTTAGACAGTCGCGGAAACACCATATATTTT.

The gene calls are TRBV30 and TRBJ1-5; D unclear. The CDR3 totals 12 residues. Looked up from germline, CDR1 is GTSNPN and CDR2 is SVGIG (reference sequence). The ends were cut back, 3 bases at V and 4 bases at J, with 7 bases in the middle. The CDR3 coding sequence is TGTGCCTGGAGCGCGGGGAATCAGCCCCAGCATTTT. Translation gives CAWSAGNQPQHF.

The CDR3 coding sequence is TGCAGTGCCAGTAAAGGGGGCTGGGACACTGAAGCTTTCTTT. It specifies CSASKGGWDTEAFF. This chain links TRBV20-1 with TRBJ1-1; TRBD1 matches at 7 bases. Germline values: CDR1 DFQATT, CDR2 SNEGSKA (reference sequence). The CDR3 extends over 14 amino acids. V lost 6 bases and J lost 3; bases outside the gene matches: 10.

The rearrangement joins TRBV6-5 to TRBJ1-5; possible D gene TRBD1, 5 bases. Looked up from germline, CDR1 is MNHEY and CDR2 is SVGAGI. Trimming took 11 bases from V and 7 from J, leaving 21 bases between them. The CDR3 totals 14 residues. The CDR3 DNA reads TGTGCCGCAGCGTTGGGGCCGAGGGGCCAGCCCCAGCATTTT. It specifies CAAALGPRGQPQHF.

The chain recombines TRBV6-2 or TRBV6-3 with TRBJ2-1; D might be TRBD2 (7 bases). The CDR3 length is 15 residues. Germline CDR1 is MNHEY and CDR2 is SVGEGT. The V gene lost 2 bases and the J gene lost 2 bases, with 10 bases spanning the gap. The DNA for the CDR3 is TGTGCCAGCAGTTACGGGGGGGCTACCTACAATGAGCAGTTCTTC. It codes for CASSYGGATYNEQFF.

DNA of the CDR3: TGTGCCAGCAGCTTGGACGCAGGGGGCGCACATGAAAAACTGTTTTTT. This sequence encodes CASSLDAGGAHEKLFF. The chain is built from TRBV5-4 and TRBJ1-4; the match to TRBD1 covers 8 bases. This CDR3 region has 16 residues. The J segment lost 6 bases and the V segment lost 0 bases, leaving 7 bases of the junction unmatched. The germline V gene encodes CDR1 SGHNT and CDR2 YYREEE (reference sequence).

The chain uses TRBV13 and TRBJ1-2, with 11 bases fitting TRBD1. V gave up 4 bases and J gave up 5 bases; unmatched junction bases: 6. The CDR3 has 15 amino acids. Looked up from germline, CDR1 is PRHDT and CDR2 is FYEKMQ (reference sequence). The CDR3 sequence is CASSSRTGGNYGYTF. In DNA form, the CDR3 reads TGTGCCAGCAGCTCCCGGACAGGGGGCAATTATGGCTACACCTTC.

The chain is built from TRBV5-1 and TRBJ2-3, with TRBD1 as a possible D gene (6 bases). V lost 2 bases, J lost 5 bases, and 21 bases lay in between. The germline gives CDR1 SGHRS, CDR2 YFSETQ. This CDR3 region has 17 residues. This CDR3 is CASSLTEGQIVGDTQYF. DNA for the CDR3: TGCGCCAGCAGCTTAACCGAGGGACAAATTGTCGGAGATACGCAGTATTTT.

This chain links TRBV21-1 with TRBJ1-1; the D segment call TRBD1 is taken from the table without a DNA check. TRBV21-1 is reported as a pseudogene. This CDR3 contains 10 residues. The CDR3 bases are TGTGCCTTGGGACAGACTGAAGCTTTCTTT. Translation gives CALGQTEAFF.

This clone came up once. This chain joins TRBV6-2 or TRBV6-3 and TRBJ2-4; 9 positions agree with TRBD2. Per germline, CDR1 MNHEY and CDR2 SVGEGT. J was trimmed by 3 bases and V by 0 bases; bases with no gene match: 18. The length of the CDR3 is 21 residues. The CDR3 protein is CASSYSMGNPLAGSGKNIQYF. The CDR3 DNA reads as TGTGCCAGCAGTTACTCGATGGGGAATCCCCTAGCGGGGTCTGGCAAAAACATTCAGTACTTC.

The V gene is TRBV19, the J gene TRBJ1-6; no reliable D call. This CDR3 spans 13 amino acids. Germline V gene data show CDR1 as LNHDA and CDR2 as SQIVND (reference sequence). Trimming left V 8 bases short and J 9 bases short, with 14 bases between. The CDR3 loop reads CASAEGRGSPLHF. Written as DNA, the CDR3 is TGTGCCAGTGCCGAAGGGAGAGGTTCACCCCTCCACTTT.

The CDR3 sequence: CASTPMGGASDTQYF. The CDR3 region has the DNA TGTGCCAGCACCCCCATGGGGGGGGCCTCAGATACGCAGTATTTT. The chain uses TRBV28 and TRBJ2-3; tentative D call: TRBD2 (7 bases). The V gene lost 7 bases and the J gene lost 4 bases, with 18 bases spanning the gap. The length of the CDR3 is 15 residues. Germline V gene sequence: CDR1 MDHEN, CDR2 SYDVKM. Supplemented by reference TRBV28 and TRBJ2-3, the full variable domain reads DVKVTQSSRYLVKRTGEKVFLECVQDMDHENMFWYRQDPGLGLRLIYFSYDVKMKEKGDIPEGYSVSREKKERFSLILESASTNQTSMYLCASTPMGGASDTQYFGPGTRLTVL.

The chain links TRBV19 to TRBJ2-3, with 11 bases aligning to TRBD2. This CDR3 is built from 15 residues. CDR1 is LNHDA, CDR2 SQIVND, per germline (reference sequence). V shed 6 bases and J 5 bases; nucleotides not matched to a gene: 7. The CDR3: CASRSSGGALDTQYF. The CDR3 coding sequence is TGTGCCAGTAGAAGTAGCGGGGGGGCTTTAGATACGCAGTATTTT.